The following is a T cell receptor (beta chain) sequence with its context. The antigen is undetermined. This entry comes from a study of T cell repertoires in cytomegalovirus infection. This CDR3 is built from 17 residues. CDR1 is SGHRS and CDR2 is YFSETQ in the germline V gene. V lost 4 bases and J 0 bases, leaving 14 bases between the germline ends. The study, taken as a whole, reports: HLA-C-restricted, CMV-specific TCR beta clonotypes were dominant ex vivo.

TCRdb reanalysed the reads using MiXCR and keeps one entry per CDR3 protein. The sample yields hundreds of thousands of distinct CDR3 sequences, around 32% seen once. V gene TRBV5-1 combines with J gene TRBJ2-6; no firm D call. The sequence came from a human donor in good health (CMV status not recorded). Some clones in this sample may be carry-over from other donors' samples. The sequenced material came from PBMCs. CDR3 region: CASSTTPLGSGANVLTF. The CDR3 bases are TGCGCCAGCAGCACCACCCCGTTGGGCTCTGGGGCCAACGTCCTGACTTTC.